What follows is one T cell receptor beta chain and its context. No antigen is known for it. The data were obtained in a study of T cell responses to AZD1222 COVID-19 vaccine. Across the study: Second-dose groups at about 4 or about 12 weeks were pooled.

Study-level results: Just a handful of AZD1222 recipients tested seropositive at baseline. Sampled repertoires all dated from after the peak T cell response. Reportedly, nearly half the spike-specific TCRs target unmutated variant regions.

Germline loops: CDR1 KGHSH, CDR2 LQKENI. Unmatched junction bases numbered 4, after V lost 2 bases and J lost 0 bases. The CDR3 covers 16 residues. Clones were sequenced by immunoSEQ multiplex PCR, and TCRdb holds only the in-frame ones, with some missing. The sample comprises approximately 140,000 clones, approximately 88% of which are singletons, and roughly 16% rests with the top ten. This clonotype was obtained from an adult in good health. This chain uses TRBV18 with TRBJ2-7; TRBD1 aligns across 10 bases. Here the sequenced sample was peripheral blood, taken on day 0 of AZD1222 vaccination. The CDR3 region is CASSPTGQGSSYEQYF. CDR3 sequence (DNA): TGTGCCAGCTCACCAACGGGACAGGGGTCCTCCTACGAGCAGTACTTC.